This is a list of T cell receptor beta chains from one sample in a study of blood T cell repertoires in COVID-19. Here immunoSEQ multiplex PCR was the method, and the copy in TCRdb shows in-frame clones only, minus some. This sample has over 250,000 clones, with 70% to 80% found just once. Sequenced sample: peripheral blood. The receptors stem from a woman at least 80 years old with acute or convalescent COVID-19. Both conserved end residues are part of each CDR3. The D gene is left open where the match is weak. Not all rows give a size; the values are once, few, many and, for expanded clones, a class.

J gene: TRBJ1-4; D gene: TRBD1; clone size: NA; V gene: TRBV5-1; CDR3 protein: CASSLGTGATNEKLFF; CDR3 DNA: TGCGCCAGCAGCTTGGGGACAGGGGCAACTAATGAAAAACTGTTTTTT
J gene: TRBJ1-6; D gene: TRBD1; clone size: once; V gene: TRBV6-5; CDR3 protein: CASSLGQGAGNSPLHF; CDR3 DNA: TGTGCCAGCAGTTTGGGACAGGGGGCGGGAAATTCACCCCTCCACTTT
J gene: TRBJ2-5; D gene: NA; clone size: NA; V gene: TRBV7-9; CDR3 protein: CASSLATGTTETQYF; CDR3 DNA: TGTGCCAGCAGCTTAGCAACCGGGACAACGGAGACCCAGTACTTC
J gene: TRBJ1-1; D gene: TRBD1; clone size: NA; V gene: TRBV15; CDR3 protein: CATSMTGVTEAFF; CDR3 DNA: TGTGCCACCAGTATGACAGGGGTAACTGAAGCTTTCTTT
J gene: TRBJ2-7; D gene: TRBD1; clone size: NA; V gene: TRBV6-5; CDR3 protein: CASTGQGGEQYF; CDR3 DNA: TGTGCCAGCACCGGACAGGGTGGCGAGCAGTACTTC
J gene: TRBJ1-1; D gene: TRBD1; clone size: NA; V gene: TRBV7-2; CDR3 protein: CASSSTGGWVTEAFF; CDR3 DNA: TGTGCCAGCAGCTCGACAGGGGGCTGGGTCACTGAAGCTTTCTTT
J gene: TRBJ1-5; D gene: TRBD1; clone size: NA; V gene: TRBV18; CDR3 protein: CASSPTGTVQPQHF; CDR3 DNA: TGTGCCAGCTCACCGACGGGGACAGTTCAGCCCCAGCATTTT
J gene: TRBJ2-6; D gene: TRBD2; clone size: NA; V gene: TRBV2; CDR3 protein: CASLRLVAGARSGANVLTF; CDR3 DNA: TGTGCCAGCCTTCGCCTGGTAGCGGGGGCCCGCTCTGGGGCCAACGTCCTGACTTTC
J gene: TRBJ1-5; D gene: NA; clone size: NA; V gene: TRBV6-5; CDR3 protein: CASKAGRDQPQHF; CDR3 DNA: TGTGCCAGCAAAGCGGGAAGGGACCAGCCCCAGCATTTT
J gene: TRBJ1-6; D gene: NA; clone size: NA; V gene: TRBV6-6; CDR3 protein: CASSYSGQSSPLHF; CDR3 DNA: TGTGCCAGCAGTTACTCCGGACAGTCATCACCCCTCCACTTT
J gene: TRBJ1-4; D gene: NA; clone size: NA; V gene: TRBV2; CDR3 protein: CASTGEEKLFF; CDR3 DNA: TGTGCCAGCACGGGGGAGGAAAAACTGTTTTTT
J gene: TRBJ2-1; D gene: TRBD2; clone size: few; V gene: TRBV20-1; CDR3 protein: CSASKATSGGAREQFF; CDR3 DNA: TGCAGTGCTAGTAAGGCGACTAGCGGGGGGGCCAGGGAGCAGTTCTTC
J gene: TRBJ1-4; D gene: TRBD1; clone size: NA; V gene: TRBV5-1; CDR3 protein: CASSLAQGALSNEKLFF; CDR3 DNA: TGCGCCAGCAGCTTAGCACAGGGGGCTTTATCTAATGAAAAACTGTTTTTT
J gene: TRBJ1-2; D gene: NA; clone size: once; V gene: TRBV6-5; CDR3 protein: CASSPPSGGGYTF; CDR3 DNA: TGTGCCAGCAGTCCCCCCAGCGGGGGTGGCTACACCTTC